This T cell receptor beta chain was identified in a study of T cell changes during pregnancy in multiple sclerosis. This table comes from immunoSEQ multiplex PCR, and its TCRdb copy is limited to in-frame clones, with some not included. This sample has approximately 40,000 clones, with 96% found just once. This clone has only a few counts. V lost 3 bases, J lost 1 base, and 10 bases lay in between. From germline, CDR1 is MDHEN and CDR2 SYDVKM. The CDR3 runs to 15 residues. The chain has TRBV28 and TRBJ2-4, with D hard to call. The TCR comes from a female donor with multiple sclerosis, enrolled in a pregnancy study. Sequencing was performed on peripheral blood, taken in the second trimester of pregnancy. The CDR3 DNA follows: TGTGCCAGCAGTTTCCGGGTGATGGCCAAAAACATTCAGTACTTC. Protein: CASSFRVMAKNIQYF. Variable domain in full (rest from reference TRBV28 and TRBJ2-4): DVKVTQSSRYLVKRTGEKVFLECVQDMDHENMFWYRQDPGLGLRLIYFSYDVKMKEKGDIPEGYSVSREKKERFSLILESASTNQTSMYLCASSFRVMAKNIQYFGAGTRLSVL.